The source of this T cell receptor beta chain is a study of CXCR3-negative and CXCR3-positive naive CD8 T cells. Overall study results and limits: Comparison of naive cells showed more hydrophobic TRB CDR3s in CXCR3-positive than in CXCR3-negative naive cells. Both naive subsets showed comparably high diversity, and memory CD8+ cells showed much lower diversity.

Turning to this clonotype: What it binds is not known.

Sorting yielded triplicates of roughly 310,000 cells for each CD8+ T cell subset. CDR3 size: 14 residues. Germline CDR1 is SEHNR and CDR2 is FQNEAQ (reference sequence). With UMI labels, 5' RACE was used to prepare the TRB cDNA libraries. TCRdb reprocessed the 5' RACE reads and stores each CDR3 protein as one record, lacking DNA. The ten top clones account for less than 1%, within a sample of tens of thousands of distinct CDR3 sequences. The chain uses TRBV7-9 and TRBJ1-5; TCRdb reports TRBD1, a call that lacks DNA to check it against. This clonotype originated in a human donor in good health. Some clones in this sample may be carry-over from other donors' samples. Sequenced input: naive CXCR3+ CD8+ T cells from blood. The subset: CD45RO-CCR7+CD27+CD95- naive CD8+ T cells expressing CXCR3 (TNR3+). The CDR3 reads CASSPQGNGQPQHF.